This T cell receptor beta chain comes out of a study of T cells in localized non-small cell lung cancer. Study results and caveats: Uninvolved adjacent lung showed the highest T cell clonality, exceeding tumor. The study detected a median about 60 of the top 100 tumor clones in adjacent lung. Higher blood T cell density went with longer overall survival.

As for this clone: Its antigen remains unknown.

Repertoires were generated with immunoSEQ multiplex PCR, while TCRdb's copy carries only in-frame clones and drops some. Among about 78,000 clones listed, almost 85% were seen once. The CDR3 is made up of 15 amino acids. Germline V gene data show CDR1 as KGHSH and CDR2 as LQKENI. The ends were cut back, 3 bases at V and 4 bases at J, with 13 bases in the middle. The chain combines TRBV18 with TRBJ2-1; D not certain. The sequence derives from a man aged 35 to 70 with stage I lung adenocarcinoma. The material sequenced was peripheral blood, taken before any cancer treatment. In DNA form, the CDR3 reads TGTGCCAGCTCACCTAGCCAAGGGTTTTACAATGAGCAGTTCTTC. It codes for CASSPSQGFYNEQFF.